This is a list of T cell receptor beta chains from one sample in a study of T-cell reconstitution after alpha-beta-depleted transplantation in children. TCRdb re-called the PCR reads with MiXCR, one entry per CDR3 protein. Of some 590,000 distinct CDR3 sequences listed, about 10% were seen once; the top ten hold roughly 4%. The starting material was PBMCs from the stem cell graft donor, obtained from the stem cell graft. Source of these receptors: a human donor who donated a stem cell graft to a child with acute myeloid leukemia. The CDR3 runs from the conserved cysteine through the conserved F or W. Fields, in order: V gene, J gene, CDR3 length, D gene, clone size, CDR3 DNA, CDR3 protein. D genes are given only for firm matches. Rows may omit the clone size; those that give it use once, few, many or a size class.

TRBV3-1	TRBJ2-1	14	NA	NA	TGTGCCAGCAGCCAAGATAGGCTCCTTAGTGAGCAGTTCTTC	CASSQDRLLSEQFF
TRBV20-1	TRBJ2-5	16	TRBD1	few	TGCAGTGCTAAGAGACAGGGGGCAGTGAGTCAAGAGACCCAGTACTTC	CSAKRQGAVSQETQYF
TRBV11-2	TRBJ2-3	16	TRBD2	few	TGTGCCAGCAGCTTAGTAGGCGGGAGAAGCACAGATACGCAGTATTTT	CASSLVGGRSTDTQYF
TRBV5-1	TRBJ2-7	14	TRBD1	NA	TGCGCCAGCAGCGATACAGGGGGCGCGAACGAGCAGTACTTC	CASSDTGGANEQYF
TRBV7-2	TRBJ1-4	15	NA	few	TGTGCCAGCAGCTTAGGGGGGGGCATAGGTGAAAAACTGTTTTTT	CASSLGGGIGEKLFF
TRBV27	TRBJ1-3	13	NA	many	TGTGCCAGCAGTTTCTCCGTGGGAAACACCATATATTTT	CASSFSVGNTIYF
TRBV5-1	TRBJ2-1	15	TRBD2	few	TGCGCCAGCAGCCCCGGACTAGCGGGACCAAATGAGCAGTTCTTC	CASSPGLAGPNEQFF
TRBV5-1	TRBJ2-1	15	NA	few	TGCGCCAGCAGCATAGGACAGAGTACCTACAATGAGCAGTTCTTC	CASSIGQSTYNEQFF
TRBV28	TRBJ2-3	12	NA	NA	TGTGCCAGCAGTTTAGCGGCTGGGGGGCAGTATTTT	CASSLAAGGQYF
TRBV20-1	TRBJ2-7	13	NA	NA	TGCAGTGCTAGCGGAGGGGGGACTCGGGAGCAGTACTTC	CSASGGGTREQYF
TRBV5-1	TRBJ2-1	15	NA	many	TGCGCCAGCACGGAGGGTATTAGTTCCTACAATGAGCAGTTCTTC	CASTEGISSYNEQFF
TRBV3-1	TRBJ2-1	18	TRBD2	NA	TGTACCAGCAGTTTACTAGCGGGGCCCCGGACGCTTACCAATGAGCAGTTCTTC	CTSSLLAGPRTLTNEQFF
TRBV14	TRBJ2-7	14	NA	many	TGTGCCAGCAGCCAAGCTAGCGTCTCCTACGAGCAGTACTTC	CASSQASVSYEQYF
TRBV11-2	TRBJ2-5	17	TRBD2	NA	TGTGCCAGCAGCTTAGATTGGTCTAGCGGGAACCAAGAGACCCAGTACTTC	CASSLDWSSGNQETQYF
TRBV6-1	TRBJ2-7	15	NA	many	TGTGCCACCCCACCCGGGCTAGCAATCTCCTACGAGCAGTACTTC	CATPPGLAISYEQYF
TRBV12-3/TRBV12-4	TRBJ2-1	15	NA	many	TGTGCCAGCAGTCCCAGCTGGGGGTCGGGCAATGAGCAGTTCTTC	CASSPSWGSGNEQFF
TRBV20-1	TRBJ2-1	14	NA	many	TGCAGTGCTAGAGGTCGTGGCTCGTACAATGAGCAGTTCTTC	CSARGRGSYNEQFF
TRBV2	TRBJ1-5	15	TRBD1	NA	TGTGCCAGCAGCCTAGGGACAGGGCTTTTACAGCCCCAGCATTTT	CASSLGTGLLQPQHF
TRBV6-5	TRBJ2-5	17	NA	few	TGTGCCAGCAGTTACTCGATCGGAACACTGGGGGGAGAGACCCAGTACTTC	CASSYSIGTLGGETQYF
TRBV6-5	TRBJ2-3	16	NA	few	TGTGCCAGCAGTTCGAACCCTACTCGCAGCACAGATACGCAGTATTTT	CASSSNPTRSTDTQYF
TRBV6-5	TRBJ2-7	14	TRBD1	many	TGTGCCAGCAGTTACCGTGGACAGGGGACCGAGCAGTACTTC	CASSYRGQGTEQYF
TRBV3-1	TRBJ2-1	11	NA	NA	TGTGCCAGCAGCTCGACGCATGAGCAGTTCTTC	CASSSTHEQFF
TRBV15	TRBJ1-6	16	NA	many	TGTGCCACCAGCACCGGGGGGGCGCGTGGAGTTTCACCCCTCCACTTT	CATSTGGARGVSPLHF
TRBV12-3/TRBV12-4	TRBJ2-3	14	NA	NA	TGTGCCAGCAGTCGGACAGCTAGCACAGATACGCAGTATTTT	CASSRTASTDTQYF
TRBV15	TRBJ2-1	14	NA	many	TGTGCCACCAGCAGCTATTCCCTTCGCAATCAGCAGTTCTTC	CATSSYSLRNQQFF